Sequencing of this T cell receptor (beta chain) was carried out in a study of T-cell reconstitution after alpha-beta-depleted transplantation in children. The V and J ends lost 4 bases and 5 bases, in that order; junction bases with no gene match: 6. Germline values: CDR1 SGHRS, CDR2 YFSETQ. The CDR3 length is 15 residues. In this sample, this clonotype turned up many times. Preparing the TCRbeta library involved the use of unique molecular identifiers. TCRdb itself ran the PCR reads through MiXCR, one entry per CDR3 protein. The table has over 85,000 distinct CDR3 sequences, around 10% seen once; the top ten hold 8%.

The receptor's source is a human donor who donated a stem cell graft to a child with acute lymphoblastic leukemia. This chain joins TRBV5-1 and TRBJ2-5; 12 bases are a match to TRBD1. The sample here was PBMCs from the stem cell graft donor, taken from the stem cell graft. CDR3 residues: CASSKGTGGAETQYF. As DNA, the CDR3 is TGCGCCAGCAGCAAAGGGACAGGGGGCGCGGAGACCCAGTACTTC.